The 25 T cell receptor beta chains given below trace back to one sample, sequenced in a study of T-cell reconstitution after alpha-beta-depleted transplantation in children. Preparation of the TCRbeta library was carried out with unique molecular identifiers. One entry per CDR3 protein results from TCRdb running MiXCR on the PCR reads. Of 200,000 to 250,000 distinct CDR3 sequences in the sample, 9.5% to 13% are singletons; the top ten hold 28%. The sequencing used PBMCs, collected before TCRalphabeta/CD19-depleted stem cell transplant. Receptors were obtained from a child under two years old with acute myeloid leukemia, due to receive a stem cell transplant.

About this clonotype: The junction does not match germline at one end; this may be a read error. In nucleotides, the CDR3 is TGTGCCACCAGTGATTCCGGGACTAGCGTCACCGGGGGGCTGTTTTTT. Protein: CATSDSGTSVTGGLFF. This chain links TRBV24-1 with TRBJ2-2; 10 bases agree with TRBD2. The CDR3 spans 16 residues. Germline-derived CDR1 and CDR2 are KGHDR and SFDVKD.

In its sample, this clonotype was seen many times. The chain uses TRBV20-1 and TRBJ2-1; D gene uncertain. The ends were cut back, 1 base at V and 6 bases at J, with 10 bases in the middle. The CDR3 has 13 residues. Germline loops: CDR1 DFQATT, CDR2 SNEGSKA (reference sequence). The CDR3 bases are TGCAGTGCTAGAGTTGGGGATCGCAATGAGCAGTTCTTC. Translation gives CSARVGDRNEQFF.

This clonotype was found many times. The chain carries TRBV19 and TRBJ1-3; no clear D. The CDR3 sequence is 12 residues long. The V gene lost 8 bases and the J gene lost 0 bases, with 5 bases spanning the gap. CDR1 and CDR2 from the germline V gene are LNHDA and SQIVND (reference sequence). The CDR3 here is CASYVSGNTIYF. CDR3 coding DNA: TGTGCCAGTTACGTCTCTGGAAACACCATATATTTT.

Ten or more counts support this clonotype. The chain has TRBV7-9 and TRBJ1-1, with unresolved D. CDR1 and CDR2 from the germline V gene are SEHNR and FQNEAQ (reference sequence). The CDR3 is made up of 12 amino acids. V lost 3 bases and J lost 5, with 7 bases in between. This chain's CDR3 is CASSFGETEAFF. CDR3 sequence (DNA): TGTGCCAGCAGCTTCGGGGAAACTGAAGCTTTCTTT.

The V call is TRBV7-9, the J call TRBJ1-4; D unresolved. Germline V gene lookup returns CDR1 SEHNR and CDR2 FQNEAQ (reference sequence). The CDR3 sequence is 12 residues long. V lost 2 bases and J lost 8, with 6 bases in between. The CDR3 bases are TGTGCCAGCAGCTTAACCCTAGAAAAACTGTTTTTT. This codes for CASSLTLEKLFF.

This clonotype was seen more than once but under ten times. The chain is built from TRBV10-1 and TRBJ2-2, with D perhaps TRBD1 (5 bases). Germline assignment: CDR1 WNHNN and CDR2 SYGVQD (reference sequence). This CDR3 has 13 amino acids. Deletions cut 3 bases from V and 5 bases from J, with 7 bases between. The CDR3 spells CASSEGETGELFF. Written as DNA, the CDR3 is TGCGCCAGCAGTGAAGGGGAAACCGGGGAGCTGTTTTTT.

This clonotype appeared many times. The CDR3 bases are TGTGCCATCATCCTGTGGGGGAAGTCAGATACGCAGTATTTT. Translation gives CAIILWGKSDTQYF. The genes are TRBV10-3 and TRBJ2-3; D is perhaps TRBD1 or TRBD2 (5 bases each). Deletions cut 7 bases from V and 4 bases from J, with 15 bases between. Germline V gene sequence: CDR1 ENHRY, CDR2 SYGVKD. The CDR3 runs to 14 residues.

This clonotype has at least ten counts. The chain has TRBV6-5 and TRBJ1-6; weak D call: TRBD1 (5 bases). This CDR3 comprises 15 residues. The germline V and J ends were trimmed by 0 bases and 9 bases, with 12 bases remaining between them. Germline CDR1 and CDR2: MNHEY and SVGAGI. The CDR3 reads CASSYSRAGFSPLHF. CDR3 DNA: TGTGCCAGCAGTTACTCGAGGGCAGGGTTTTCACCCCTCCACTTT.

This chain links TRBV19 with TRBJ1-6; tentative D call: TRBD1 (5 bases). This CDR3 has 15 amino acids. Looked up from germline, CDR1 is LNHDA and CDR2 is SQIVND (reference sequence). V was trimmed by 5 bases and J by 1 base, leaving 9 bases between them. The CDR3 DNA follows: TGTGCCAGTAGTCCGAACAGGTCCTATAATTCACCCCTCCACTTT. Encoded protein: CASSPNRSYNSPLHF.

This clonotype was recorded at least ten times. This sequence joins TRBV4-1 and TRBJ2-1; D not resolved. Germline loops: CDR1 MGHRA, CDR2 YSYEKL. Trimming took 1 base from V and 8 from J, leaving 9 bases between them. This CDR3 contains 13 residues. The CDR3 nucleotides read TGCGCCAGCAGCCAAGGGGTATACGATGAGCAGTTCTTC. This codes for CASSQGVYDEQFF.

At least ten counts were recorded for this clonotype. This sequence joins TRBV20-1 and TRBJ1-5; D gene ambiguous. The CDR3 is made up of 13 amino acids. V lost 5 bases to trimming and J lost 3 bases, with 11 bases between them. Germline CDR1 is DFQATT and CDR2 is SNEGSKA (reference sequence). The CDR3 DNA reads TGCAGTGCTGCCCGGGAATCCAATCAGCCCCAGCATTTT. Residues: CSAARESNQPQHF.

This clonotype was detected ten times or more. The rearrangement links TRBV10-3 to TRBJ1-1; 11 bases are a match to TRBD1. Germline-derived CDR1 and CDR2 are ENHRY and SYGVKD. The CDR3 spans 12 residues. V lost 10 bases, J lost 9 bases, and 7 bases stayed unmatched. CDR3 bases: TGTGCCACCACCGGACAGGGGGCACAAGCTTTCTTT. It is translated as CATTGQGAQAFF.

This clonotype turned up a few times. V usage is TRBV5-1 and J usage is TRBJ2-2; 8 bases are shared with TRBD2. Trimming took 1 base from V and 7 from J; bases not matched to a gene: 6. This CDR3 has 15 residues. CDR1 is SGHRS, CDR2 YFSETQ, per germline. This CDR3 is CASSLRAGEGGELFF. CDR3 sequence (DNA): TGCGCCAGCAGCTTGAGAGCGGGGGAAGGCGGGGAGCTGTTTTTT.

Only a few counts were recorded for this clonotype. The V gene is TRBV14, the J gene TRBJ2-5; no definite D call. Germline V CDR1 and CDR2: SGHDN, FVKESK. V gave up 1 base and J gave up 0 bases, with 9 bases separating them. The CDR3 is 15 residues long. The CDR3 DNA reads as TGTGCCAGCAGCCAAGGACACCTGTACCAAGAGACCCAGTACTTC. It codes for CASSQGHLYQETQYF. Full variable domain (missing parts from reference TRBV14 and TRBJ2-5): EAGVTQFPSHSVIEKGQTVTLRCDPISGHDNLYWYRRVMGKEIKFLLHFVKESKQDESGMPNNRFLAERTGGTYSTLKVQPAELEDSGVYFCASSQGHLYQETQYFGPGTRLLVL.

The table lists this clonotype with many counts. This rearrangement joins TRBV29-1 to TRBJ2-7, with TRBD1 matching over 7 bases. This CDR3 is 12 amino acids long. Germline CDR1 reads SQVTM; CDR2 reads ANQGSEA. V was clipped by 6 bases and J by 6 bases; unmatched bases: 8. This chain's CDR3 is CSVTRQGPEQYF. The CDR3 nucleotides are TGCAGCGTAACGAGACAGGGCCCCGAGCAGTACTTC.

The genes are TRBV5-1 and TRBJ1-5; D is uncertain. There are 14 residues in the CDR3. Looked up from germline, CDR1 is SGHRS and CDR2 is YFSETQ. The V end was cut by 0 bases, the J end by 6 bases, with 10 bases between. This chain's CDR3 is CASSLVGYRQPQHF. CDR3 bases: TGCGCCAGCAGCTTGGTAGGGTACCGTCAGCCCCAGCATTTT.

This clonotype was recorded at least ten times. The chain uses TRBV29-1 and TRBJ2-2; a possible D gene is TRBD2 (6 bases). V lost 6 bases, J lost 5 bases, and 13 bases lay in between. The length of the CDR3 is 13 residues. CDR1 SQVTM and CDR2 ANQGSEA come from the germline V gene. CDR3 nucleotides: TGCAGCGTCGGGGGTCGATGGACCGGGGAGCTGTTTTTT. Translating gives CSVGGRWTGELFF.

The table lists this clonotype with many counts. The rearrangement joins TRBV20-1 to TRBJ2-5; weak D call: TRBD1 (6 bases). The germline CDR1 and CDR2 sequences are DFQATT and SNEGSKA (reference sequence). V shed 8 bases and J shed 5 bases, with 15 bases lying between them. The CDR3 spans 12 residues. The CDR3 region has the DNA TGCAGTCCAAGAGGTACAGGGGAGACCCAGTACTTC. As protein: CSPRGTGETQYF.

This clonotype was detected ten times or more. The chain employs TRBV5-1 and TRBJ2-1, with D uncertain. The CDR3 has 13 residues. The V and J ends lost 0 bases and 7 bases respectively, with 8 bases between them. The V gene's germline CDR1 is SGHRS and CDR2 YFSETQ. The chain's CDR3 is CASSLAIGNEQFF. In DNA, the CDR3 is TGCGCCAGCAGCTTGGCCATAGGGAATGAGCAGTTCTTC.

This clonotype was seen ten or more times. The rearrangement links TRBV18 to TRBJ1-1; D is uncertain. This CDR3 is built from 16 residues. CDR1 and CDR2 from the germline V gene are KGHSH and LQKENI. The V gene lost 3 bases and the J gene lost 4 bases, with 18 bases spanning the gap. CDR3 sequence: CASSPEAGKASTEAFF. For the CDR3, the DNA is TGTGCCAGCTCACCGGAGGCGGGGAAGGCTAGCACTGAAGCTTTCTTT.

This clonotype was counted at least ten times. This rearrangement joins TRBV18 to TRBJ1-1; TRBD1 matches at 7 bases. The CDR3 totals 16 residues. Germline trimming cut 6 bases from V and 2 bases from J; bases unmatched to any gene: 12. CDR1 is KGHSH and CDR2 is LQKENI in the germline V gene. CDR3 DNA sequence: TGTGCCAGCTCTATCCCAGGGGAAGGGGGCAACACTGAAGCTTTCTTT. This codes for CASSIPGEGGNTEAFF.

This clonotype was observed at least ten times. The J gene is TRBJ1-2, the V gene TRBV11-3; no firm D call. Germline CDR1 SGHNT, CDR2 YENEEA. This CDR3 is 13 amino acids long. Trimming removed 5 bases at V and 5 bases at J, with 12 bases between. The CDR3: CASSRNAGYGYTF. The CDR3 DNA follows: TGTGCCAGCAGCCGGAACGCGGGGTATGGCTACACCTTC.

The rearrangement joins TRBV29-1 to TRBJ2-6; TRBD1 aligns across 8 bases. J was trimmed by 1 base and V by 7 bases; bases with no gene match: 9. The germline gives CDR1 SQVTM, CDR2 ANQGSEA. The CDR3 runs to 16 residues. CDR3 protein: CSAVRRQGSGANVLTF. The CDR3 DNA follows: TGCAGCGCCGTTAGAAGACAGGGGTCTGGGGCCAACGTCCTGACTTTC.

This clonotype was recorded many times. V and J are TRBV20-1 and TRBJ2-3, with TRBD2 matching over 7 bases. The CDR3 sequence is 15 residues long. Germline values: CDR1 DFQATT, CDR2 SNEGSKA (reference sequence). The junction had 9 bases not matched to a gene; V was cut back by 6 bases and J by 0 bases. The CDR3 loop is CSALSGTTSTDTQYF. CDR3 nucleotide sequence: TGCAGTGCCCTCAGCGGGACGACTAGCACAGATACGCAGTATTTT.

This clonotype was recorded many times. The chain recombines TRBV28 with TRBJ1-6; the D gene is possibly TRBD1 (5 bases). The V end was cut by 0 bases, the J end by 7 bases, with 13 bases between. The CDR3 runs 16 residues. Germline lookup yields CDR1 MDHEN and CDR2 SYDVKM. The CDR3 coding sequence is TGTGCCAGCAGTTTATGGGGAGGGGCCATAAATTCACCCCTCCACTTT. Translating gives CASSLWGGAINSPLHF. The whole variable domain, remainder taken from reference TRBV28 and TRBJ1-6, is DVKVTQSSRYLVKRTGEKVFLECVQDMDHENMFWYRQDPGLGLRLIYFSYDVKMKEKGDIPEGYSVSREKKERFSLILESASTNQTSMYLCASSLWGGAINSPLHFGNGTRLTVT.